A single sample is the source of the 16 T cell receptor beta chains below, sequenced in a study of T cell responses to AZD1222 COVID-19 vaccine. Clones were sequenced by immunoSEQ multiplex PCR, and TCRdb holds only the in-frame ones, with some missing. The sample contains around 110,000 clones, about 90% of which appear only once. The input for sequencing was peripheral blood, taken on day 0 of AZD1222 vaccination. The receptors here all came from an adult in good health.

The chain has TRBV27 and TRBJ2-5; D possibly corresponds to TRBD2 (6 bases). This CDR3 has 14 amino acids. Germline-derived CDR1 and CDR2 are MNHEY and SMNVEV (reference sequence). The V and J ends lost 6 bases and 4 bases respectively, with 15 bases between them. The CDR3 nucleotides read TGTGCCAGCAGAGAAGTGGGGGGACGAGAGACCCAGTACTTC. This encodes CASREVGGRETQYF.

This chain's CDR3 is CASSLVVGLMNTEAFF. CDR3 coding DNA: TGTGCCAGCAGCTTAGTGGTGGGCTTAATGAACACTGAAGCTTTCTTT. The chain joins TRBV7-8 to TRBJ1-1; D is unclear. V was clipped by 1 base and J by 0 bases, with 12 bases between them. This CDR3 spans 16 amino acids. The V gene's germline CDR1 is SGHVS and CDR2 FQNEAQ.

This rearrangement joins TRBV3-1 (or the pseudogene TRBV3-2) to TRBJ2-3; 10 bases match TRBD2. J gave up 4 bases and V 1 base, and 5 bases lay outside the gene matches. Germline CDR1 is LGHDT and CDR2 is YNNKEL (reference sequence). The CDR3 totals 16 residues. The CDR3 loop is CASSQVASGRPDTQYF. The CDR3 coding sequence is TGTGCCAGCAGCCAAGTTGCTAGCGGGAGACCAGATACGCAGTATTTT.

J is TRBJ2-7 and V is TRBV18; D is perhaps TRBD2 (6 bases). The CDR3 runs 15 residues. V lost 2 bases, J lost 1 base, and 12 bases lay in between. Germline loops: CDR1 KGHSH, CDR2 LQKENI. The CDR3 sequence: CASSPLASVSYEQYF. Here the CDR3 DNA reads TGTGCCAGCTCACCATTGGCTAGCGTATCCTACGAGCAGTACTTC.

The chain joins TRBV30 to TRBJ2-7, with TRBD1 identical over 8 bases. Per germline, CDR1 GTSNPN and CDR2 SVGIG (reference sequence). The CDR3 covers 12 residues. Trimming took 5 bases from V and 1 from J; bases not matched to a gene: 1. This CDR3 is CAWGQGSYEQYF. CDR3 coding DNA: TGTGCCTGGGGACAGGGATCCTACGAGCAGTACTTC.

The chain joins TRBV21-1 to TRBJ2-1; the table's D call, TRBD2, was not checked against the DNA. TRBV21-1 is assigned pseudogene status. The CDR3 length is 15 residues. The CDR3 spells CASSPGLAGYNEQFF. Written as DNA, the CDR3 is TGTGCCAGCAGCCCCGGACTAGCGGGTTACAATGAGCAGTTCTTC.

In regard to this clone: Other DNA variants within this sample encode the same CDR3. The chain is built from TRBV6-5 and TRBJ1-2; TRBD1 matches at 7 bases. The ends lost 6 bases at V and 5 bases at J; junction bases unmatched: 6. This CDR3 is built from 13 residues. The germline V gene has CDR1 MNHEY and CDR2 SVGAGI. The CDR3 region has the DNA TGTGCCAGCAGCCCAGGGGGAGGATATGGCTACACCTTC. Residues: CASSPGGGYGYTF.

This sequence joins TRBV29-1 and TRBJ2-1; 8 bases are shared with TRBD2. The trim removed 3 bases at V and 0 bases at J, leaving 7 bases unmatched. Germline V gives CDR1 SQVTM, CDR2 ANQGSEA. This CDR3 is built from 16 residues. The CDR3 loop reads CSVDMDGRASYNEQFF. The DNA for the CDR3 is TGCAGCGTTGATATGGACGGGAGGGCCTCCTACAATGAGCAGTTCTTC.

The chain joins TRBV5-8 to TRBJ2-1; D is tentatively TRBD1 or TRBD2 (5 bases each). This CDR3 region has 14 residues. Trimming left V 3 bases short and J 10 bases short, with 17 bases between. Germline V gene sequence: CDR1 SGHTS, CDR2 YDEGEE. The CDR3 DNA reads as TGTGCCAGCAGCTGGGGGAGCGCGTCGAGGGAGCAGTTCTTC. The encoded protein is CASSWGSASREQFF.

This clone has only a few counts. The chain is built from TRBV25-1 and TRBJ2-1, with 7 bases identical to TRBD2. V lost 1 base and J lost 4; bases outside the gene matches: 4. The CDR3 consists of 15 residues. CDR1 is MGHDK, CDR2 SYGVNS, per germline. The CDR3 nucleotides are TGTGCCAGCAGTGAATTCAGCGGGACTTACAATGAGCAGTTCTTC. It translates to CASSEFSGTYNEQFF.

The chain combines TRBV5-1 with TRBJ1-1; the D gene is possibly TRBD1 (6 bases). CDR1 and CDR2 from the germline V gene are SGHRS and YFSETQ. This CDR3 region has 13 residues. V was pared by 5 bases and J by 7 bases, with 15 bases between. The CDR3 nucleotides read TGCGCCAGCAGTACGACAGGTTTGGGTGAAGCTTTCTTT. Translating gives CASSTTGLGEAFF. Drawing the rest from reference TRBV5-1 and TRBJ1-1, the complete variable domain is KAGVTQTPRYLIKTRGQQVTLSCSPISGHRSVSWYQQTPGQGLQFLFEYFSETQRNKGNFPGRFSGRQFSNSRSEMNVSTLELGDSALYLCASSTTGLGEAFFGQGTRLTVV.

The CDR3, as DNA: TGTGCCAGCAGTTACTCCCGGAGAAAAGAGACCCAGTACTTC. Amino acid sequence: CASSYSRRKETQYF. This chain joins TRBV6-5 and TRBJ2-5; D is unresolved. CDR1 is MNHEY, CDR2 SVGAGI, per germline. V lost 0 bases, J lost 3 bases, and 8 bases lay in between. CDR3 length: 14 amino acids.

This CDR3 reads CASSPTTGQGIQYF. In DNA form, the CDR3 reads TGTGCCAGCAGCCCTACCACTGGGCAGGGCATTCAGTACTTC. This rearrangement joins TRBV7-2 to TRBJ2-4, with D perhaps TRBD1 (5 bases). This CDR3 region has 14 residues. Trimming pared 5 bases from V and 9 bases from J, leaving 17 bases between. Germline CDR1 and CDR2: SGHTA and FQGNSA.

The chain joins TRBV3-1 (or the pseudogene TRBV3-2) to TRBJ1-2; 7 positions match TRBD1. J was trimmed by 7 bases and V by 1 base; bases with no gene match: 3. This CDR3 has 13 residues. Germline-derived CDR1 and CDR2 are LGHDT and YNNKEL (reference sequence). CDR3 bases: TGTGCCAGCAGCCAAGTCAGGGGGGCTGGCTACACCTTC. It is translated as CASSQVRGAGYTF.

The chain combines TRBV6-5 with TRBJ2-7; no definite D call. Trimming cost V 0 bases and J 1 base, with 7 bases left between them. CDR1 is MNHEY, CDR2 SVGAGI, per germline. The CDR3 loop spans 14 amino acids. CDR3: CASSYSDGSYEQYF. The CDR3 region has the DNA TGTGCCAGCAGTTACTCCGACGGATCCTACGAGCAGTACTTC.

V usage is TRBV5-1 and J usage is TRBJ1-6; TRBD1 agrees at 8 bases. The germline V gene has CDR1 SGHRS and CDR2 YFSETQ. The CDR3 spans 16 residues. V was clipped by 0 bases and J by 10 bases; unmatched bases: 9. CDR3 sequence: CASSLVRGRGKSPLHF. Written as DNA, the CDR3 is TGCGCCAGCAGCTTGGTCAGGGGGCGAGGGAAATCACCCCTCCACTTT.